This is a list of T cell receptor beta chains from one sample in a study of blood T cells in healthy people across ages. TCRdb reanalysed the 5' RACE reads using MiXCR and keeps one entry per CDR3 protein. The sample carries around 870,000 distinct CDR3 sequences, about 28% recorded once. Material for sequencing was blood. These receptors all stem from a woman aged 80 or over in good health. Each CDR3 is given with its conserved first and last residue. A D gene is named only where the DNA matches it firmly. Expanded clones are given a class, and other clones once, few, many or no size at all.

abundance: many; j_gene: TRBJ2-7; v_gene: TRBV20-1; d_gene: -; CDR3nt: TGCAGTGCTAGAGCCGGCGTGATGGGGGAGCAGTACTTC; CDR3aa: CSARAGVMGEQYF
abundance: many; j_gene: TRBJ2-7; v_gene: TRBV20-1; d_gene: TRBD1; CDR3nt: TGCAGTGCTAATGATCCGGGACAGGTCCCCTACGAGCAGTACTTC; CDR3aa: CSANDPGQVPYEQYF
abundance: -; j_gene: TRBJ1-2; v_gene: TRBV20-1; d_gene: TRBD1; CDR3nt: TGCAGTGCTAGCACCAGGACAGGGGGCTTCTATGGCTACACCTTC; CDR3aa: CSASTRTGGFYGYTF
abundance: few; j_gene: TRBJ1-2; v_gene: TRBV18; d_gene: TRBD1; CDR3nt: TGTGCCAGCTCACCCCCGGGACAGGGGAGGTCTAACTATGGCTACACCTTC; CDR3aa: CASSPPGQGRSNYGYTF
abundance: few; j_gene: TRBJ1-4; v_gene: TRBV12-3/TRBV12-4; d_gene: -; CDR3nt: TGTGCCAGCAGTTCCTCAGGGGCACAGGGTCGGGCTAATGAAAAACTGTTTTTT; CDR3aa: CASSSSGAQGRANEKLFF
abundance: few; j_gene: TRBJ2-7; v_gene: TRBV5-4; d_gene: -; CDR3nt: TGTGCCAGCAGCACGTGGACCCGGGGGCCCTACGAGCAGTACTTC; CDR3aa: CASSTWTRGPYEQYF
abundance: many; j_gene: TRBJ2-7; v_gene: TRBV6-2/TRBV6-3; d_gene: TRBD2; CDR3nt: TGTGCCAGCACTAGCGGAATCCACGAGCAGTACTTC; CDR3aa: CASTSGIHEQYF
abundance: few; j_gene: TRBJ2-2; v_gene: TRBV9; d_gene: TRBD2; CDR3nt: TGTGCCAGCAGCGTGAGCGGGGGGTTTCTCGGGGAGCTGTTTTTT; CDR3aa: CASSVSGGFLGELFF
abundance: -; j_gene: TRBJ1-5; v_gene: TRBV7-2; d_gene: TRBD1; CDR3nt: TGTGCCAGCAGCCCATGGACAGGGGGCAATCAGCCCCAGCATTTT; CDR3aa: CASSPWTGGNQPQHF
abundance: many; j_gene: TRBJ2-5; v_gene: TRBV27; d_gene: TRBD2; CDR3nt: TGTGCCAGCAGTTCCTCACCGGGACTAGCGGGGGACGAGACCCAGTACTTC; CDR3aa: CASSSSPGLAGDETQYF
abundance: -; j_gene: TRBJ2-5; v_gene: TRBV3-1; d_gene: -; CDR3nt: TGTGCCAGCAGCCAAGATCTAGGGAGGGGGGAGACCCAGTACTTC; CDR3aa: CASSQDLGRGETQYF
abundance: many; j_gene: TRBJ2-1; v_gene: TRBV15; d_gene: -; CDR3nt: TGTGCCACCAGCAGGGACCCGGGACACTACAATGAGCAGTTCTTC; CDR3aa: CATSRDPGHYNEQFF
abundance: few; j_gene: TRBJ1-6; v_gene: TRBV20-1; d_gene: -; CDR3nt: TGCAGTGCTAGAGAGGGACGATATTCACCCCTCCACTTT; CDR3aa: CSAREGRYSPLHF
abundance: few; j_gene: TRBJ2-3; v_gene: TRBV7-2; d_gene: -; CDR3nt: TGTGCCAGCAGTTTAGAGGCAGGGCGCACAGATACGCAGTATTTT; CDR3aa: CASSLEAGRTDTQYF
abundance: -; j_gene: TRBJ2-2; v_gene: TRBV20-1; d_gene: -; CDR3nt: TGCAGTGCTCTCCGTCCGGCAGGGCCCGACGGCGAGCTGTTTTTT; CDR3aa: CSALRPAGPDGELFF
abundance: many; j_gene: TRBJ2-7; v_gene: TRBV10-3; d_gene: TRBD2; CDR3nt: TGTGCCATCAGTGAGTCCAAGGGACTAGCGGGGGGCGGCGAGCAGTACTTC; CDR3aa: CAISESKGLAGGGEQYF
abundance: many; j_gene: TRBJ1-2; v_gene: TRBV12-3/TRBV12-4; d_gene: -; CDR3nt: TGTGCCAGCAGTTTAAGGGGGAGGAGGAATGGCTACACCTTC; CDR3aa: CASSLRGRRNGYTF
abundance: many; j_gene: TRBJ2-1; v_gene: TRBV7-2; d_gene: -; CDR3nt: TGTGCCAGCAGCTTGGCGGGCATAGGGATATCAATCAATGAGCAGTTCTTC; CDR3aa: CASSLAGIGISINEQFF
abundance: once; j_gene: TRBJ2-4; v_gene: TRBV20-1; d_gene: -; CDR3nt: TGCAGTGCTAGAGGGGGGATGGGCATTCAGTACTTC; CDR3aa: CSARGGMGIQYF
abundance: -; j_gene: TRBJ2-5; v_gene: TRBV18; d_gene: -; CDR3nt: TGTGCCAGCTCGCTTTCGACAGGATCAGAGACCCAGTACTTC; CDR3aa: CASSLSTGSETQYF
abundance: many; j_gene: TRBJ2-1; v_gene: TRBV20-1; d_gene: TRBD2; CDR3nt: TGCAGTCCTGTTTTGGGAGGGCGTAATGAGCAGTTCTTC; CDR3aa: CSPVLGGRNEQFF
abundance: -; j_gene: TRBJ2-1; v_gene: TRBV10-2; d_gene: -; CDR3nt: TGCGCCAGCAGTAGAAGAGACAGAGACTACAATGAGCAGTTCTTC; CDR3aa: CASSRRDRDYNEQFF